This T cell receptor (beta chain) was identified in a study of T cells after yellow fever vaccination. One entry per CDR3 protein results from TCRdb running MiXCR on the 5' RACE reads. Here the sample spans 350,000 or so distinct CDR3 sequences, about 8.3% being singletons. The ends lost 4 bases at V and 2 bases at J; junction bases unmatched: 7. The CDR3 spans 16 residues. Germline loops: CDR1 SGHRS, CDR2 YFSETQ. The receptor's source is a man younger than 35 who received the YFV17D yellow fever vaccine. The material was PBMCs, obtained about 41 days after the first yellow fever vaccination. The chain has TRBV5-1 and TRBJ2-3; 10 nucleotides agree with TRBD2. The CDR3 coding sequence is TGCGCCAGCAGCGTACCAAGCGGGGGGGTCACAGATACGCAGTATTTT. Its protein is CASSVPSGGVTDTQYF.